This T cell receptor beta chain comes out of a study of T cells after posttransplantation cyclophosphamide. General study findings and limits: TRB clonality was highly associated with recipient CMV seropositivity and reactivation. Later post-transplant blood repertoires were often dominated by donor CD8+ memory clones. Tissue-infiltrating T cells from skin or gut overlapped little with blood T cells.

A word on this clone: Its antigen is undetermined.

Here immunoSEQ multiplex PCR was the method, and the copy in TCRdb shows in-frame clones only, minus some. The profile shows 66,000 or so clones, around 95% of them singletons. Material: PBMCs. This receptor was identified in a woman under 40 in good health and a related stem cell transplant donor.

The CDR3 loop reads CASSLVGREQYF. The CDR3 DNA follows: TGTGCCAGCAGCTTAGTCGGCCGCGAGCAGTACTTC. The gene calls are TRBV11-1 and TRBJ2-7; D is unclear. This CDR3 is built from 12 residues. Per the germline V gene, CDR1 is SGHAT and CDR2 is FQDESV (reference sequence). Deletions cut 1 base from V and 6 bases from J, with 7 bases between.